This TCR beta chain was recorded in a study of vaccination and CD4 T cells after COVID-19. Study overall: Everyone enrolled got two doses of BNT162b2 or mRNA-1273 vaccine.

As for this clonotype: What it binds is not known.

Cultured CD4+ T cells had their DNA profiled by the Oncomine TCR Beta short-read assay. From the PCR reads, TCRdb called clonotypes with MiXCR, one entry per CDR3 protein. This table holds about 7,500 distinct CDR3 sequences, approximately 40% found once. Sample treatment: approximately nine-day PBMC culture with coronavirus spike peptide pools or control peptides (ViraFEST assay). Those CD4+ T cells from the unexposed donor predate the COVID-19 pandemic (2011-2018). Per-well cultures of some 2 million PBMCs received 9.5 to 10 IU/ml IL-2 and 9 to 10 ug/ml peptide pools. The CDR3 totals 15 residues. Germline V lookup: CDR1 SGHRS, CDR2 YFSETQ. The V end was cut by 2 bases, the J end by 0 bases, with 11 bases between.

The sequence was collected from a human donor in good health. The rearrangement uses TRBV5-1 and TRBJ1-1; D is possibly TRBD1 (5 bases). What was sequenced was CD4+ T cells from blood, cultured in vitro. As DNA, the CDR3 is TGCGCCAGCAGCTTACCGGGACGGGTGAACACTGAAGCTTTCTTT. Translating it yields CASSLPGRVNTEAFF.